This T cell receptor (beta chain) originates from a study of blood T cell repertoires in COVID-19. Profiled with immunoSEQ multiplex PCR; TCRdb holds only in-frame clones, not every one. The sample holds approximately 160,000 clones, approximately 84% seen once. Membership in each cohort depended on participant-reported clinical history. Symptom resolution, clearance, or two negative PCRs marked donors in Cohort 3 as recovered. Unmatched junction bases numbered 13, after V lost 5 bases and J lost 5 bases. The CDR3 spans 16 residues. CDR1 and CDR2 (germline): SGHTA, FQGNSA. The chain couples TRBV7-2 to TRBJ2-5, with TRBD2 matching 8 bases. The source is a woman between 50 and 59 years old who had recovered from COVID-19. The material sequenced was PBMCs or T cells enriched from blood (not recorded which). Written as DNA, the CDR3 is TGTGCCAGCAGCACCTCCGGGACTAGGGGGGCGGAGACCCAGTACTTC. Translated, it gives CASSTSGTRGAETQYF.